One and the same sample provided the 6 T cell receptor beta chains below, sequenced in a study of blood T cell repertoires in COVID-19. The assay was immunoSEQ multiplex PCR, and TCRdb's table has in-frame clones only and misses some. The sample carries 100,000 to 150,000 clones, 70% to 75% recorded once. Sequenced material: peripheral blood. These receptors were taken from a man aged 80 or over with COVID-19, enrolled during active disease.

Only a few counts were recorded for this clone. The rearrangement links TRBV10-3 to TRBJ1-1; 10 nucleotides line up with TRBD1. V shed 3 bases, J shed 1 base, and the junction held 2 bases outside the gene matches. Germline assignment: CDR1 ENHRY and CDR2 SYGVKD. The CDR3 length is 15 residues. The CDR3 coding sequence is TGTGCCATCAGTGACCGGACAGGGGGGAACACTGAAGCTTTCTTT. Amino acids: CAISDRTGGNTEAFF.

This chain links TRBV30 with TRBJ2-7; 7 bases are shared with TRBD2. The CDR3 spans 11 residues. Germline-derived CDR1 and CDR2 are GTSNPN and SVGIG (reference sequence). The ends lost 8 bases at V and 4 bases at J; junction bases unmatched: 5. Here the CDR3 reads CAGGTTYEQYF. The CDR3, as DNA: TGTGCCGGCGGGACTACGTACGAGCAGTACTTC.

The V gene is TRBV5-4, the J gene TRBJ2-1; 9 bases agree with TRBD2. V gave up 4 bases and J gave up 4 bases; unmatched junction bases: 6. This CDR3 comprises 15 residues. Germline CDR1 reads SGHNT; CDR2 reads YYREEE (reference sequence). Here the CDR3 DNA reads TGTGCCAGCAGCCCGACTAGCGGTAAATACAATGAGCAGTTCTTC. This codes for CASSPTSGKYNEQFF.

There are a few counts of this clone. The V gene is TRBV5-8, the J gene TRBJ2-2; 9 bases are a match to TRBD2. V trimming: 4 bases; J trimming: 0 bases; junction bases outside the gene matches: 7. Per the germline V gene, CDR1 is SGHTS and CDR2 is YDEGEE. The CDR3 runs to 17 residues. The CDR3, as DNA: TGTGCCAGCAGCCCACGACTAGCGGACGCGAACACCGGGGAGCTGTTTTTT. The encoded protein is CASSPRLADANTGELFF.

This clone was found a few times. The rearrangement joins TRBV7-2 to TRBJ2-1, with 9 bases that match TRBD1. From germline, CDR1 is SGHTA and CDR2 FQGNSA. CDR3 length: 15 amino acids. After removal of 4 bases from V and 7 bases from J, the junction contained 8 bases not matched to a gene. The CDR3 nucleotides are TGTGCCAGCAGCTCGACAGGGGGAGTGGGGAATGAGCAGTTCTTC. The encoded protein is CASSSTGGVGNEQFF.

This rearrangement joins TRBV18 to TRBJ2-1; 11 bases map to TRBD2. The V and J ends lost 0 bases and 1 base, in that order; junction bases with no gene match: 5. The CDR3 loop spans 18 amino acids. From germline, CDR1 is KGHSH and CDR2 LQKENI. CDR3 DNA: TGTGCCAGCTCACCACCTTCTAGCGGGAGGTTGTCCTACAATGAGCAGTTCTTC. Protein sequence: CASSPPSSGRLSYNEQFF. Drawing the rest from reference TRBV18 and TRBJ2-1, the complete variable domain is NAGVMQNPRHLVRRRGQEARLRCSPMKGHSHVYWYRQLPEEGLKFMVYLQKENIIDESGMPKERFSAEFPKEGPSILRIQQVVRGDSAAYFCASSPPSSGRLSYNEQFFGPGTRLTVL.